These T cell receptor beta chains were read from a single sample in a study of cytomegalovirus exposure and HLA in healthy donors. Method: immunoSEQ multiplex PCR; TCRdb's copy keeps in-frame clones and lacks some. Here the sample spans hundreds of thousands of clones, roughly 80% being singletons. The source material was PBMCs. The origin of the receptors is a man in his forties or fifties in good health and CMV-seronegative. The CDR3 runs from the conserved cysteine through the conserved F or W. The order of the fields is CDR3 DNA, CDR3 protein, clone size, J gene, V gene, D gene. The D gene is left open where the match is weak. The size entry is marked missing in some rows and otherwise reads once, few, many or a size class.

TGTGCCAGCAGCTTAGGGGCGGGAACGGGAGGCTACACCTTC CASSLGAGTGGYTF . TRBJ1-2 TRBV7-9 .
TGTGCCAGCAGTGAAGCAGGACTAGCGGTTAACACCGGGGAGCTGTTTTTT CASSEAGLAVNTGELFF . TRBJ2-2 TRBV6-1 TRBD2
TGTGCCAGCAGCGTAGCAACTAGCGGGGGGCAAGAGACCCAGTACTTC CASSVATSGGQETQYF once TRBJ2-5 TRBV9 TRBD2
TGTGCCAGTAGTATCAACAATGAGCAGTTCTTC CASSINNEQFF . TRBJ2-1 TRBV19 .
TGTGCCAGCAGTACCCTCACAGGGGAGAGGGGAATGGGCACTGAAGCTTTCTTT CASSTLTGERGMGTEAFF . TRBJ1-1 TRBV25-1 TRBD1
TGTGCCAGCAGCCAAACAGGGGCAACTAATGAAAAACTGTTTTTT CASSQTGATNEKLFF . TRBJ1-4 TRBV7-3 TRBD1
TGTGCCAGCAGTGAAGCGGGGAGCGACCTAGGGGCCAAAAACATTCAGTACTTC CASSEAGSDLGAKNIQYF . TRBJ2-4 TRBV6-1 .
TGTGCCAGCAGTTCCGTAAACTATGGCTACACCTTC CASSSVNYGYTF . TRBJ1-2 TRBV27 .
TGCGCCAGCAGCGAGCTTAATAACTATGGCTACACCTTC CASSELNNYGYTF . TRBJ1-2 TRBV5-1 .
TGTGCCAGCAGTTTACTGACAGTGAGAACCTACGAGCAGTACTTC CASSLLTVRTYEQYF . TRBJ2-7 TRBV28 .
TGCGCCAGCAGCTTGGGAGTGCGGGACAATGAGCAGTTCTTC CASSLGVRDNEQFF . TRBJ2-1 TRBV5-1 .
TGTGCCAGCAGCTTGGGTGTGGCCAGGGGTGCTTTCTTT CASSLGVARGAFF . TRBJ1-1 TRBV5-8 .
TGTTCCAGCTTGGTAGCGGGCGGCCTCTCTGGGGCCAACGTCCTGACTTTC CSSLVAGGLSGANVLTF once TRBJ2-6 TRBV7-9 TRBD2
TGCGCCAGCAGCTTCGGTAGCAATCAGCCCCAGCATTTT CASSFGSNQPQHF . TRBJ1-5 TRBV5-1 .
TGTGCCAGCAGCCCTTTGGCCGCCACTGAAGCTTTCTTT CASSPLAATEAFF . TRBJ1-1 TRBV7-3 .
TGCGCCAGCAGCCAAGAGGTCTCGACAGGGCTGGAGACCCAGTACTTC CASSQEVSTGLETQYF once TRBJ2-5 TRBV4-1 TRBD1
TGTGCCAGCAGCTTAGTGGCGGCTAGCACAGATACGCAGTATTTT CASSLVAASTDTQYF . TRBJ2-3 TRBV7-6 .
TGTGCCAGCAGTCCAACCCTGGACAGGGGGCCCTATGGCTACACCTTC CASSPTLDRGPYGYTF . TRBJ1-2 TRBV5-5 TRBD1
TGTGCCACCAGCAGAGGAGACTCTGGGGCCAACGTCCTGACTTTC CATSRGDSGANVLTF . TRBJ2-6 TRBV15 .
TGTGCCAGCAGCCGGGACAGGGGCAACTACAATGAGCAGTTCTTC CASSRDRGNYNEQFF . TRBJ2-1 TRBV7-3 TRBD1
TGTGCCAGCAGCTTAGGTATGTCGGAGGGGTCCTACGAGCAGTACTTC CASSLGMSEGSYEQYF . TRBJ2-7 TRBV11-1 .
TGCGCCAGCAGCCAAGGGACTAGCTCCTACAATGAGCAGTTCTTC CASSQGTSSYNEQFF . TRBJ2-1 TRBV4-1 TRBD2
TGCGCCAGCAGCCAAGAGGCGGACTCTGGAAACACCATATATTTT CASSQEADSGNTIYF . TRBJ1-3 TRBV4-1 .
TGTGCCTGGAGCCGACTAGCGAGTAAAGCAGATACGCAGTATTTT CAWSRLASKADTQYF . TRBJ2-3 TRBV30 TRBD2
TGTGCCAGCAGCTTAACGTCGTCTCTAGCGGGAGGCCACAATGAGCAGTTCTTC CASSLTSSLAGGHNEQFF . TRBJ2-1 TRBV7-3 TRBD2
TGTGCCAGCGCCCCGGGGTCCGGTTACAATGAGCAGTTCTTC CASAPGSGYNEQFF . TRBJ2-1 TRBV7-9 .
TGTGCCAGCAGCTTTGGGGAGGGCACTGAAGCTTTCTTT CASSFGEGTEAFF . TRBJ1-1 TRBV11-2 .
TGTGCCAGCAGTTCCCCGGGTAGGCAGTACTTC CASSSPGRQYF . TRBJ2-5 TRBV28 .
TGCAGCGTACGACTGAAAGCTAACTATGGCTACACCTTC CSVRLKANYGYTF few TRBJ1-2 TRBV29-1 .
TGTGCCATCAGGGACACCCAAAACTATGGCTACACCTTC CAIRDTQNYGYTF . TRBJ1-2 TRBV10-3 .
TGTGCCAGCAGCCCGACTAGCGGGAGCGATAGTGAGCAGTTCTTC CASSPTSGSDSEQFF . TRBJ2-1 TRBV7-3 TRBD2